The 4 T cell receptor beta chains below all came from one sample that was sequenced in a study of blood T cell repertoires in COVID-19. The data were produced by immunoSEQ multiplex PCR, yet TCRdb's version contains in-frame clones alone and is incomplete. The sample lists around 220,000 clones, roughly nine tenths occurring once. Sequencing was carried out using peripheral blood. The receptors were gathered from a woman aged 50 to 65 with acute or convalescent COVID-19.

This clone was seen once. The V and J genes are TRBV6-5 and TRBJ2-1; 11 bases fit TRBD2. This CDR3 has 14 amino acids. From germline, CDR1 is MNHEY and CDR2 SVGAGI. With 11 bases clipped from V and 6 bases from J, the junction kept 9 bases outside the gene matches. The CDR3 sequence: CAGRTSGSSNEQFF. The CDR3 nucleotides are TGTGCCGGGAGAACTAGCGGGAGTAGCAATGAGCAGTTCTTC.

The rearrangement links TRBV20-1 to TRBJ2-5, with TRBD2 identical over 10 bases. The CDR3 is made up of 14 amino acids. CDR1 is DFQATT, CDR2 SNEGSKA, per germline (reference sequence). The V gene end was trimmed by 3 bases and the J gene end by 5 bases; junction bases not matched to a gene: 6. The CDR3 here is CSASGLAVKETQYF. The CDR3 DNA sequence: TGCAGTGCTAGTGGACTAGCGGTTAAGGAGACCCAGTACTTC.

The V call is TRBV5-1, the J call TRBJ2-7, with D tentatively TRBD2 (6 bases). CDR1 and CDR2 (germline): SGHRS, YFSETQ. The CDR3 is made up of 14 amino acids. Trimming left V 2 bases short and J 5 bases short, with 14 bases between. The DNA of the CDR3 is TGCGCCAGCAGCTTAGGATCGGGAGTGCACGAGCAGTACTTC. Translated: CASSLGSGVHEQYF. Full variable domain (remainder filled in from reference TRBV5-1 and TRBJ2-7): KAGVTQTPRYLIKTRGQQVTLSCSPISGHRSVSWYQQTPGQGLQFLFEYFSETQRNKGNFPGRFSGRQFSNSRSEMNVSTLELGDSALYLCASSLGSGVHEQYFGPGTRLTVT.

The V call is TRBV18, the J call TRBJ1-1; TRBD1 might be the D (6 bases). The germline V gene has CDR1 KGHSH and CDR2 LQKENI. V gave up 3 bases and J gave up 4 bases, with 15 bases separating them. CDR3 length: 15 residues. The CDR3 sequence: CASSPRGGFSTEAFF. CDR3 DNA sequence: TGTGCCAGCTCACCGAGGGGGGGTTTTTCCACTGAAGCTTTCTTT.